The sequence of this T cell receptor (beta chain) was determined in a study of blood T cell repertoires in COVID-19 (TCRdb year 2020). Broadly, across the study: The collaborator samples originated in the United States, Italy and Spain and spanned the acute and convalescent phases of COVID-19. The prospective study material was composed of cDNA or gDNA derived from T cells, B-cell-depleted T cells, or PBMCs. Deeply sampled blood TCRbeta repertoires from subjects exposed to, actively infected with, or recovered from COVID-19 were included in the dataset. A de-identified subject ID, COVID-19 status, age in years and sex were almost always included in the sample metadata. Where available, HLA class I and class II types were obtained from metadata supplied by the sample provider rather than from assay-based typing. Samples were obtained from the ongoing ImmuneRACE study (first 160 participants) and from 950 to 1,500 subjects provided by 6 global collaborators. The repertoires were released in a freely available public database intended as a resource for research on the immune response to SARS-CoV-2.

Whole blood was collected in K2EDTA tubes by collaborating institutions according to the institutions' own protocols. Collaborator samples were shipped for TCRbeta analysis as frozen whole blood, isolated PBMCs, or DNA extracted from either sample type. The paper as a whole reports these results and caveats: How much clinical and demographic metadata was included differed by source and by participant, and the metadata was provided uncurated.

The immunoSEQ Assay, a bias-controlled multiplex PCR, was used to amplify TCRbeta CDR3 regions from genomic DNA. The original pipeline was this. The number of nucleated cells in each sample was estimated by amplification of reference gene primers within the assay. Sequence reads were collapsed and filtered to measure the absolute abundance of every unique TCRbeta CDR3 rearrangement. Productive Simpson clonality was computed per sample as the square root of Simpson's diversity index over productive rearrangements. The clones in this table, taken by TCRdb from immuneACCESS, are in-frame only. Not every clone is retained; where verified, under half of the shortfall comes from an unresolved V gene, and the cause of the rest is unknown. V and J calls and clone size are those listed in that table; D and trimming were worked out from the DNA. The sample contains roughly 240,000 clones, approximately 82% of them found a single time. The ten top clones hold around 1.8% of the sample.

Sequences LGHDT (CDR1) and YNNKEL (CDR2) are obtained from the germline V gene (reference sequence). The CDR3 covers 15 residues, taking in both the cysteine and the phenylalanine. The sequence is cut down to CDR3 DNA, 45 bases in frame from base 1. For this chain, trimming is 6 bases at the V end and 8 bases at the J end, and the number of junction bases without a gene match is 8. Note on this clone: No antigen is known for it. One base away there is no much larger clone; base qualities are not given.

This clonotype was obtained from a woman at least 80 years old with acute or convalescent COVID-19. The chain joins TRBV3-1 (or the pseudogene TRBV3-2) to TRBJ1-6, with TRBD1 identical over 9 junction bases. The specimen was peripheral blood. The CDR3 corresponds to CASRPRDRAYSPLHF. The nucleotides read TGTGCCAGCAGACCCCGGGACAGGGCATATTCACCCCTCCACTTT.